Listed below are T cell receptor beta chains from one sample, sequenced in a study of shared clonotypes between healthy human individuals. Measured with immunoSEQ multiplex PCR; TCRdb has only the in-frame clones, and not every one. This sample carries millions of clones, approximately 95% of them seen once, and the ten largest clones take 0.9% to 1.4%. The sample comprised naive CD8+ T cells sorted from blood. The source of these receptors is a man between 18 and 29 years old in good health. Each CDR3 is given with its conserved first and last residue. A D gene is named only where the DNA matches it firmly. Clone sizes are given selectively: once, few, many, or a class where the clone is expanded.

j_gene: TRBJ1-6
v_gene: TRBV6-5
d_gene: -
abundance: -
CDR3aa: CASSTGPLSPLHF
CDR3nt: TGTGCCAGCAGTACCGGACCCTTGTCACCCCTCCACTTT

j_gene: TRBJ1-1
v_gene: TRBV13
d_gene: -
abundance: once
CDR3aa: CASSLEGGTEAFF
CDR3nt: TGTGCCAGCAGCTTAGAGGGGGGGACTGAAGCTTTCTTT

j_gene: TRBJ1-2
v_gene: TRBV6-5
d_gene: -
abundance: -
CDR3aa: CASSLEGDLGYGYTF
CDR3nt: TGTGCCAGCAGTTTGGAAGGGGATTTGGGATATGGCTACACCTTC

j_gene: TRBJ2-5
v_gene: TRBV7-9
d_gene: TRBD2
abundance: -
CDR3aa: CASSSLAGVGKTQYF
CDR3nt: TGTGCCAGCAGCTCACTAGCGGGAGTAGGGAAGACCCAGTACTTC

j_gene: TRBJ1-1
v_gene: TRBV30
d_gene: -
abundance: -
CDR3aa: CACQMNTEAFF
CDR3nt: TGTGCCTGTCAGATGAACACTGAAGCTTTCTTT

j_gene: TRBJ2-1
v_gene: TRBV7-2
d_gene: -
abundance: -
CDR3aa: CASSPGQRYEQFF
CDR3nt: TGTGCCAGCAGCCCAGGACAGAGATATGAGCAGTTCTTC

j_gene: TRBJ2-1
v_gene: TRBV9
d_gene: TRBD2
abundance: -
CDR3aa: CASSDSSGEAGNEQFF
CDR3nt: TGTGCCAGCAGCGACTCTAGCGGGGAGGCGGGGAATGAGCAGTTCTTC

j_gene: TRBJ1-4
v_gene: TRBV6-5
d_gene: TRBD1
abundance: -
CDR3aa: CASSNQGAVEKLFF
CDR3nt: TGTGCCAGCAGTAACCAGGGGGCGGTTGAAAAACTGTTTTTT

j_gene: TRBJ2-7
v_gene: TRBV19
d_gene: TRBD1
abundance: -
CDR3aa: CASSTKPGQGNYEQYF
CDR3nt: TGTGCCAGTAGCACAAAACCGGGACAGGGGAACTACGAGCAGTACTTC

j_gene: TRBJ2-5
v_gene: TRBV7-9
d_gene: -
abundance: once
CDR3aa: CATKIYSQGEETQYF
CDR3nt: TGTGCCACGAAGATCTATAGCCAGGGTGAAGAGACCCAGTACTTC

j_gene: TRBJ2-3
v_gene: TRBV27
d_gene: TRBD1
abundance: once
CDR3aa: CASSPGGYGQGIEDTQYF
CDR3nt: TGTGCCAGCAGTCCTGGTGGATATGGACAGGGGATAGAAGATACGCAGTATTTT

j_gene: TRBJ1-4
v_gene: TRBV7-8
d_gene: -
abundance: -
CDR3aa: CASSLVFGPSTNEKLFF
CDR3nt: TGTGCCAGCAGCTTAGTCTTCGGGCCTTCAACTAATGAAAAACTGTTTTTT

j_gene: TRBJ1-2
v_gene: TRBV9
d_gene: -
abundance: -
CDR3aa: CASSVSGTADYGYTF
CDR3nt: TGTGCCAGCAGCGTTTCCGGGACGGCTGACTATGGCTACACCTTC

j_gene: TRBJ1-5
v_gene: TRBV6-1
d_gene: -
abundance: -
CDR3aa: CASSEYGRDQPQHF
CDR3nt: TGTGCCAGCAGTGAATACGGAAGAGATCAGCCCCAGCATTTT

j_gene: TRBJ2-7
v_gene: TRBV5-6
d_gene: -
abundance: -
CDR3aa: CASSLRAGWAYEQYF
CDR3nt: TGTGCCAGCAGCTTGAGAGCAGGGTGGGCCTACGAGCAGTACTTC

j_gene: TRBJ2-5
v_gene: TRBV4-3
d_gene: -
abundance: -
CDR3aa: CASSQDGRRSNGVGIQETQYF
CDR3nt: TGCGCCAGCAGCCAAGATGGGCGAAGGAGTAACGGGGTGGGAATTCAAGAGACCCAGTACTTC

j_gene: TRBJ2-7
v_gene: TRBV7-9
d_gene: TRBD1
abundance: -
CDR3aa: CASSLGTDRLSYEQYF
CDR3nt: TGTGCCAGCAGCTTGGGGACGGACAGGCTTAGCTACGAGCAGTACTTC

j_gene: TRBJ2-7
v_gene: TRBV29-1
d_gene: -
abundance: -
CDR3aa: CSVEGDLGTLSSYEQYF
CDR3nt: TGCAGCGTTGAAGGGGATTTAGGGACTCTCAGCTCCTACGAGCAGTACTTC

j_gene: TRBJ1-2
v_gene: TRBV28
d_gene: -
abundance: once
CDR3aa: CASSLPEMRGYTF
CDR3nt: TGTGCCAGCAGTTTACCAGAGATGCGGGGCTACACCTTC

j_gene: TRBJ2-7
v_gene: TRBV5-4
d_gene: -
abundance: -
CDR3aa: CASSLGAYEQYF
CDR3nt: TGTGCCAGCAGCTTGGGAGCATACGAGCAGTACTTC

j_gene: TRBJ2-5
v_gene: TRBV15
d_gene: TRBD2
abundance: once
CDR3aa: CATSRFGTSGSETQYF
CDR3nt: TGTGCCACCAGCAGATTCGGGACTAGCGGGTCTGAGACCCAGTACTTC

j_gene: TRBJ2-1
v_gene: TRBV4-3
d_gene: TRBD2
abundance: -
CDR3aa: CASSQDLAGGDNEQFF
CDR3nt: TGCGCCAGCAGCCAAGATCTAGCGGGCGGAGACAATGAGCAGTTCTTC

j_gene: TRBJ2-2
v_gene: TRBV25-1
d_gene: -
abundance: once
CDR3aa: CASSGPGGELFF
CDR3nt: TGTGCCAGCAGTGGGCCGGGCGGGGAGCTGTTTTTT

j_gene: TRBJ1-1
v_gene: TRBV6-1
d_gene: TRBD1
abundance: -
CDR3aa: CASRAGQSSFF
CDR3nt: TGTGCCAGCAGGGCGGGACAGTCGTCTTTCTTT

j_gene: TRBJ2-7
v_gene: TRBV9
d_gene: -
abundance: -
CDR3aa: CASSPLTGSEQYF
CDR3nt: TGTGCCAGCAGCCCCCTTACAGGTTCCGAGCAGTACTTC

j_gene: TRBJ2-5
v_gene: TRBV5-1
d_gene: -
abundance: -
CDR3aa: CASSLAPQQETQYF
CDR3nt: TGCGCCAGCAGCTTGGCGCCACAGCAAGAGACCCAGTACTTC

j_gene: TRBJ1-2
v_gene: TRBV6-1
d_gene: TRBD1
abundance: -
CDR3aa: CASSGDRLNYGYTF
CDR3nt: TGTGCCAGCAGTGGGGACAGACTGAACTATGGCTACACCTTC

j_gene: TRBJ2-5
v_gene: TRBV11-2
d_gene: TRBD2
abundance: -
CDR3aa: CASSPKGGLAGEETQYF
CDR3nt: TGTGCCAGCAGCCCGAAAGGAGGACTAGCGGGAGAAGAGACCCAGTACTTC

j_gene: TRBJ1-1
v_gene: TRBV10-1
d_gene: -
abundance: -
CDR3aa: CASSASPWGTEAFF
CDR3nt: TGCGCCAGCAGTGCAAGCCCCTGGGGGACTGAAGCTTTCTTT

j_gene: TRBJ2-7
v_gene: TRBV7-6
d_gene: -
abundance: -
CDR3aa: CASSLGRSYEQYF
CDR3nt: TGTGCCAGCAGCTTAGGCAGAAGCTACGAGCAGTACTTC

j_gene: TRBJ2-1
v_gene: TRBV6-5
d_gene: -
abundance: -
CDR3aa: CATSNSNEQFF
CDR3nt: TGTGCCACCTCGAATTCAAATGAGCAGTTCTTC

j_gene: TRBJ1-1
v_gene: TRBV30
d_gene: -
abundance: -
CDR3aa: CAWTSQGRTTEAFF
CDR3nt: TGTGCCTGGACCTCTCAGGGGCGAACAACTGAAGCTTTCTTT

j_gene: TRBJ2-7
v_gene: TRBV6-5
d_gene: TRBD1
abundance: -
CDR3aa: CASSYWGTDSYEQYF
CDR3nt: TGTGCCAGCAGTTACTGGGGGACAGATTCCTACGAGCAGTACTTC

j_gene: TRBJ2-1
v_gene: TRBV4-3
d_gene: -
abundance: once
CDR3aa: CASSQDRAGGLGNEQFF
CDR3nt: TGCGCCAGCAGCCAAGATCGAGCCGGGGGCCTCGGGAATGAGCAGTTCTTC

j_gene: TRBJ2-7
v_gene: TRBV6-1
d_gene: -
abundance: -
CDR3aa: CASSEGTHYEQYF
CDR3nt: TGTGCCAGCAGTGAAGGGACCCACTACGAGCAGTACTTC

j_gene: TRBJ2-7
v_gene: TRBV5-1
d_gene: TRBD1
abundance: -
CDR3aa: CASSSEGQGFYEQYF
CDR3nt: TGCGCCAGCAGCTCGGAGGGACAGGGATTCTACGAGCAGTACTTC

j_gene: TRBJ2-3
v_gene: TRBV7-9
d_gene: -
abundance: -
CDR3aa: CASSLPGTDTQYF
CDR3nt: TGTGCCAGCAGCTTACCTGGCACAGATACGCAGTATTTT

j_gene: TRBJ2-7
v_gene: TRBV19
d_gene: -
abundance: -
CDR3aa: CASSPTAISSYEQYF
CDR3nt: TGTGCCAGTAGTCCAACGGCGATCAGCTCCTACGAGCAGTACTTC

j_gene: TRBJ1-1
v_gene: TRBV7-6
d_gene: -
abundance: -
CDR3aa: CASSSDSLEAFF
CDR3nt: TGTGCCAGCAGTTCCGACAGCCTTGAAGCTTTCTTT

j_gene: TRBJ2-2
v_gene: TRBV7-8
d_gene: TRBD2
abundance: -
CDR3aa: CASSHRLAGGDTGELFF
CDR3nt: TGTGCCAGCAGCCACCGGTTAGCGGGGGGCGACACCGGGGAGCTGTTTTTT

j_gene: TRBJ1-5
v_gene: TRBV28
d_gene: -
abundance: once
CDR3aa: CASSGELNDSNQPQHF
CDR3nt: TGTGCCAGCAGTGGGGAACTAAACGATAGCAATCAGCCCCAGCATTTT

j_gene: TRBJ1-1
v_gene: TRBV6-5
d_gene: -
abundance: -
CDR3aa: CASSYSQGSTEAFF
CDR3nt: TGTGCCAGCAGTTACTCCCAGGGAAGCACTGAAGCTTTCTTT

j_gene: TRBJ2-7
v_gene: TRBV27
d_gene: -
abundance: once
CDR3aa: CASSFLGRGYEQYF
CDR3nt: TGTGCCAGCAGTTTCTTAGGGCGGGGCTACGAGCAGTACTTC

j_gene: TRBJ1-5
v_gene: TRBV2
d_gene: TRBD1
abundance: -
CDR3aa: CASSRGQGIQPQHF
CDR3nt: TGTGCCAGCAGTCGCGGACAGGGGATTCAGCCCCAGCATTTT

j_gene: TRBJ1-5
v_gene: TRBV6-5
d_gene: -
abundance: -
CDR3aa: CASSYGGGGNQPQHF
CDR3nt: TGTGCCAGCAGTTATGGGGGGGGAGGCAATCAGCCCCAGCATTTT

j_gene: TRBJ2-7
v_gene: TRBV5-1
d_gene: TRBD2
abundance: -
CDR3aa: CASSEGGSSYEQYF
CDR3nt: TGCGCCAGCAGCGAGGGAGGGTCCTCCTACGAGCAGTACTTC

j_gene: TRBJ1-4
v_gene: TRBV30
d_gene: -
abundance: -
CDR3aa: CAWSEQGEKLFF
CDR3nt: TGTGCCTGGAGTGAACAGGGCGAAAAACTGTTTTTT

j_gene: TRBJ2-3
v_gene: TRBV6-5
d_gene: -
abundance: -
CDR3aa: CASSYSVSSTDTQYF
CDR3nt: TGTGCCAGCAGTTATAGCGTCAGTAGCACAGATACGCAGTATTTT

j_gene: TRBJ2-2
v_gene: TRBV6-5
d_gene: -
abundance: once
CDR3aa: CASSYGHPSDTGELFF
CDR3nt: TGTGCCAGCAGTTACGGCCATCCCTCAGACACCGGGGAGCTGTTTTTT